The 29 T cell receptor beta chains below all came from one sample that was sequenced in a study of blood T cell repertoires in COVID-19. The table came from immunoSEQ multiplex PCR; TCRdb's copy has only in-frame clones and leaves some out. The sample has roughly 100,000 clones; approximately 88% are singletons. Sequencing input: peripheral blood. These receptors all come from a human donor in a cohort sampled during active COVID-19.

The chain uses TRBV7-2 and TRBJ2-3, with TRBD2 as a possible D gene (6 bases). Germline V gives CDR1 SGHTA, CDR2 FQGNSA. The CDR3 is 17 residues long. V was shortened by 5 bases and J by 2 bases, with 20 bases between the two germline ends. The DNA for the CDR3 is TGTGCCAGCAGCCCCCGGGGGACCGGCTCTTTCACAGATACGCAGTATTTT. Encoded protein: CASSPRGTGSFTDTQYF.

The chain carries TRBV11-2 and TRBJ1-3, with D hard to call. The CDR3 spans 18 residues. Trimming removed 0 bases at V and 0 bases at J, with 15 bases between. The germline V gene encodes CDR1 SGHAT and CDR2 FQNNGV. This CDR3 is CASSLEGSGYGSGNTIYF. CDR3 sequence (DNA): TGTGCCAGCAGCTTAGAGGGTTCGGGGTATGGCTCTGGAAACACCATATATTTT.

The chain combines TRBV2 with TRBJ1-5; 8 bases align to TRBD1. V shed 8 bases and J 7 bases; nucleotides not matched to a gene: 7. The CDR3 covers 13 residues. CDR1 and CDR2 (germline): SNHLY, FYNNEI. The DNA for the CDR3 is TGTGCCAGCGACAGGGGTGTAGGCCAGCCCCAGCATTTT. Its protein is CASDRGVGQPQHF.

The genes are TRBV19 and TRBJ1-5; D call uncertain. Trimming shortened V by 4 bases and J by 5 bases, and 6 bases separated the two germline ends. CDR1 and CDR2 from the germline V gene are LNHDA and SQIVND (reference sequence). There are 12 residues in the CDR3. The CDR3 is CASSREDQPQHF. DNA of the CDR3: TGTGCCAGTAGTAGGGAGGATCAGCCCCAGCATTTT.

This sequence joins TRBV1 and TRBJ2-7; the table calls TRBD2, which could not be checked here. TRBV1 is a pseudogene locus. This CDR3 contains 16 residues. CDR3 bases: TGCACCAGCAGCCAAGAACGCCAGACGGGCTCCTACGAGCAGTACTTC. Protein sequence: CTSSQERQTGSYEQYF.

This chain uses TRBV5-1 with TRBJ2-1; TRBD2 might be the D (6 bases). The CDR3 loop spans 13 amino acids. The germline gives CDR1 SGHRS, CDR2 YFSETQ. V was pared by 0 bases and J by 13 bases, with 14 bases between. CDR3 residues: CASSLGSGEPQFF. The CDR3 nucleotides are TGCGCCAGCAGCTTGGGTTCGGGGGAGCCCCAGTTCTTC. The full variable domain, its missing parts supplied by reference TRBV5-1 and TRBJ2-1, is KAGVTQTPRYLIKTRGQQVTLSCSPISGHRSVSWYQQTPGQGLQFLFEYFSETQRNKGNFPGRFSGRQFSNSRSEMNVSTLELGDSALYLCASSLGSGEPQFFGPGTRLTVL.

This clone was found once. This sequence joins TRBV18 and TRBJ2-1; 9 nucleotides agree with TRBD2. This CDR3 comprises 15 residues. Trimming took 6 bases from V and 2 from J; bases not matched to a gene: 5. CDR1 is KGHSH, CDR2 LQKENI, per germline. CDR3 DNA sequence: TGTGCCAGCTCGAGCACTAGCGGGCCCTACAATGAGCAGTTCTTC. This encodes CASSSTSGPYNEQFF.

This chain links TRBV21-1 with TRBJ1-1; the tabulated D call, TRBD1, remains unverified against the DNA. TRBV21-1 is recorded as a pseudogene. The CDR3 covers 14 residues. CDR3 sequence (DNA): TGTGCCAGCAGCAAAGTAACAGTGTACACTGAAGCTTTCTTT. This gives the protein CASSKVTVYTEAFF.

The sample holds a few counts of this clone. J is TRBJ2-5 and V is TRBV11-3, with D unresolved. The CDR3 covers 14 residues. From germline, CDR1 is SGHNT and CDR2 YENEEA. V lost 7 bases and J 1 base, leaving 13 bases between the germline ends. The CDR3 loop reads CASTPRFSQETQYF. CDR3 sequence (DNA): TGTGCCAGCACTCCTAGATTTTCCCAAGAGACCCAGTACTTC.

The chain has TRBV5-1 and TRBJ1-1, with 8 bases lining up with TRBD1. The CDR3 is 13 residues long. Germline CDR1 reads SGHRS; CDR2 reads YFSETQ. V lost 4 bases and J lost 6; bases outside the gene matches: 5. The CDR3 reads CASSLDRGPEAFF. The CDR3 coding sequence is TGCGCCAGCAGCCTCGACAGGGGCCCTGAAGCTTTCTTT. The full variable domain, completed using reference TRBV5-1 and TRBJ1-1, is KAGVTQTPRYLIKTRGQQVTLSCSPISGHRSVSWYQQTPGQGLQFLFEYFSETQRNKGNFPGRFSGRQFSNSRSEMNVSTLELGDSALYLCASSLDRGPEAFFGQGTRLTVV.

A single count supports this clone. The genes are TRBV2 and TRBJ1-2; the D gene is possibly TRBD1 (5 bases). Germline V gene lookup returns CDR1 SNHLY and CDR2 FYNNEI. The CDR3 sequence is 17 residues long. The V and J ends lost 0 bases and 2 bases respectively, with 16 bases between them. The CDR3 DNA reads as TGTGCCAGCAGTGAAGCCATTGGGGGGGAAGTAAACTATGGCTACACCTTC. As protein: CASSEAIGGEVNYGYTF.

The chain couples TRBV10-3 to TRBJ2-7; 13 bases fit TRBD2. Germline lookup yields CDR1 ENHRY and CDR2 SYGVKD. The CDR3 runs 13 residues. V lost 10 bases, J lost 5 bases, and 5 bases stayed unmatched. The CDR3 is CATRTSGGNEQYF. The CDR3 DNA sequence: TGTGCCACCCGGACTAGCGGGGGCAACGAGCAGTACTTC.

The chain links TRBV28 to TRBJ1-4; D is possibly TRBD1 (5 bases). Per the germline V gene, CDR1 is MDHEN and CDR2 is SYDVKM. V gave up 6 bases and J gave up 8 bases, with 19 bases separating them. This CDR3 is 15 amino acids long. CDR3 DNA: TGTGCCAGCAGGAATTATGGGGCCAAAAGGGAAAAACTGTTTTTT. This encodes CASRNYGAKREKLFF.

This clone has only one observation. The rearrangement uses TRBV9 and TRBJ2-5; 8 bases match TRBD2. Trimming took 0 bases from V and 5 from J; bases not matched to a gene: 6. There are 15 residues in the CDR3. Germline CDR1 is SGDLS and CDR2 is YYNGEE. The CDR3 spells CASSVAGGIRETQYF. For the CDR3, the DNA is TGTGCCAGCAGCGTAGCGGGGGGGATCAGGGAGACCCAGTACTTC.

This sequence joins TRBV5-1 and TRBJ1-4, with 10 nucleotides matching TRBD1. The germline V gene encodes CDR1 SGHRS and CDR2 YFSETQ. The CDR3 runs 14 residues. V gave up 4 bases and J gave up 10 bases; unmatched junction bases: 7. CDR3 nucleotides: TGCGCCAGCAGCCTCGGACAGGGGGAGGTAAAACTGTTTTTT. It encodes CASSLGQGEVKLFF.

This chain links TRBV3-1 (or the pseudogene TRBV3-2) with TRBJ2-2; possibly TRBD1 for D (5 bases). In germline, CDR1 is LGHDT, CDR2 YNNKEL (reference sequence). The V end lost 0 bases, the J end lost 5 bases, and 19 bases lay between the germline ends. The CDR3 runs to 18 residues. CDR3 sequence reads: CASSQDLSGWPPTGELFF. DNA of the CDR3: TGTGCCAGCAGCCAAGATTTATCAGGGTGGCCCCCAACCGGGGAGCTGTTTTTT.

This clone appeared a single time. The CDR3 is CASSPQTGLNTGELFF. The CDR3 DNA follows: TGTGCCAGCAGCCCACAGACAGGGTTGAACACCGGGGAGCTGTTTTTT. This sequence joins TRBV9 and TRBJ2-2; 7 nucleotides match TRBD1. This CDR3 region has 16 residues. The V and J ends lost 4 bases and 1 base, in that order; junction bases with no gene match: 7. Germline V gene sequence: CDR1 SGDLS, CDR2 YYNGEE.

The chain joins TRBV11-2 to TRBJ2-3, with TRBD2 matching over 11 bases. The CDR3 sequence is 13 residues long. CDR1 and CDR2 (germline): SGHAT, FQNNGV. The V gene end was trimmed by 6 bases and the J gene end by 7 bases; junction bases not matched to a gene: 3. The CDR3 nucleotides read TGTGCCAGCAGTCTAGCGGGGGGACATACGCAGTATTTT. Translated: CASSLAGGHTQYF.

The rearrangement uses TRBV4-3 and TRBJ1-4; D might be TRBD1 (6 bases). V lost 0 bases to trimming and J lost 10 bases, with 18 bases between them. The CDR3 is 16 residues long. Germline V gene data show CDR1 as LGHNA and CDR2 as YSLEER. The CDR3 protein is CASSQDQSGVGGKLFF. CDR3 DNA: TGCGCCAGCAGCCAAGATCAATCAGGGGTTGGTGGAAAACTGTTTTTT.

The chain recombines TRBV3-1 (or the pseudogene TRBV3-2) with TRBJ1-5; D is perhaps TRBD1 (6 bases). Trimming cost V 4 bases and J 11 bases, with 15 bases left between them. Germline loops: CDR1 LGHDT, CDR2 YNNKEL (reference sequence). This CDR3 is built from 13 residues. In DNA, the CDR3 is TGTGCCAGCAGCCGTAAGGGGGGGCAGGCCCAGCATTTT. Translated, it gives CASSRKGGQAQHF.

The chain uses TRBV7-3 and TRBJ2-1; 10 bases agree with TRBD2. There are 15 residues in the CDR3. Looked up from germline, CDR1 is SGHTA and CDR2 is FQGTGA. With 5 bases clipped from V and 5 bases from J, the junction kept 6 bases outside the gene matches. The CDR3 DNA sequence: TGTGCCAGCAGCCCGAAGCGGGGGGGACACAATGAGCAGTTCTTC. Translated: CASSPKRGGHNEQFF.

This CDR3 reads CASSEHTQGTTQYF. Here the CDR3 DNA reads TGTGCCAGCAGTGAACATACGCAGGGGACCACGCAGTATTTT. The chain is built from TRBV6-4 and TRBJ2-3; a possible D gene is TRBD1 (6 bases). V lost 3 bases and J 9 bases, leaving 16 bases between the germline ends. The CDR3 is 14 amino acids. Germline V gives CDR1 MRHNA, CDR2 SNTAGT.

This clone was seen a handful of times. This CDR3 is CASRRQGRGAYEQYF. In DNA, the CDR3 is TGTGCCAGCAGGAGACAGGGGAGAGGGGCCTACGAGCAGTACTTC. This sequence joins TRBV25-1 and TRBJ2-7; TRBD1 agrees at 8 bases. This CDR3 has 15 amino acids. With 6 bases clipped from V and 2 bases from J, the junction kept 9 bases outside the gene matches. CDR1 and CDR2 from the germline V gene are MGHDK and SYGVNS.

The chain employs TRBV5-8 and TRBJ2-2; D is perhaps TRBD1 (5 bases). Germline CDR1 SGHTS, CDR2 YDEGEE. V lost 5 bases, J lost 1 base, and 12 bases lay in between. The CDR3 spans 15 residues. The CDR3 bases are TGTGCCAGCAGTCCAGACAGAGGGAACACCGGGGAGCTGTTTTTT. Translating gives CASSPDRGNTGELFF.

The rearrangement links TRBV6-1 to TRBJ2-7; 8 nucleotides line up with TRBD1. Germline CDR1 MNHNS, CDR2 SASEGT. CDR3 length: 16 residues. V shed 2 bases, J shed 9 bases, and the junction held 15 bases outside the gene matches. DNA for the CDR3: TGTGCCAGCAGTGAACTTGGGGCAGGGGGCCTCAGCGGGCAGTACTTC. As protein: CASSELGAGGLSGQYF.

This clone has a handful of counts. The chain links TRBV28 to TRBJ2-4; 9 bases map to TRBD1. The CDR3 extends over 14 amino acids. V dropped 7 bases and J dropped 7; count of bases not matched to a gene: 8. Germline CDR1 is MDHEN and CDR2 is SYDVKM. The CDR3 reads CASTLGTGWNIQYF. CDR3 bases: TGTGCCAGCACCCTTGGGACAGGGTGGAACATTCAGTACTTC.

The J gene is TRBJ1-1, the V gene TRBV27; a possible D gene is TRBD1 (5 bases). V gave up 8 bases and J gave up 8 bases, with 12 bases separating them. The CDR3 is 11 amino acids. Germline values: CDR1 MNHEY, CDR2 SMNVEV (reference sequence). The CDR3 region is CASGGWAEAFF. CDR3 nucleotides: TGTGCCAGCGGGGGGTGGGCCGAAGCTTTCTTT.

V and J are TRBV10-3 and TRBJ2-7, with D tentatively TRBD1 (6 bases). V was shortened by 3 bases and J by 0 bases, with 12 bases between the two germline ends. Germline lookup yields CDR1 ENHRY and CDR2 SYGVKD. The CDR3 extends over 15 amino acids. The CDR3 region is CAISDPGQVSYEQYF. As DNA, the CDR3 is TGTGCCATCAGTGATCCGGGACAAGTCTCCTACGAGCAGTACTTC.

The DNA of the CDR3 is TGTGCCAGCAGCTCCTCGGGACAGGGGTACAATGAGCAGTTCTTC. Encoded protein: CASSSSGQGYNEQFF. The chain employs TRBV3-1 (or the pseudogene TRBV3-2) and TRBJ2-1, with 10 bases aligning to TRBD1. The germline CDR1 and CDR2 sequences are LGHDT and YNNKEL (reference sequence). The CDR3 covers 15 residues. Losses at the gene ends were 5 bases for V and 4 bases for J; bases not matched to a gene: 5.